This TCR beta chain was captured by sequencing in a study of T cell repertoires in cytomegalovirus infection. The study's findings and limits: What dominated the ex vivo response were HLA-C-restricted CMV-specific TCR beta clonotypes.

TCRdb redid the calling of the reads with MiXCR, one entry per CDR3 protein. The repertoire consists of 150,000 to 200,000 distinct CDR3 sequences, with roughly a fifth occurring once and the leading ten covering just under 3%. Germline-derived CDR1 and CDR2 are MDHEN and SYDVKM. Trimming took 7 bases from V and 1 from J; bases not matched to a gene: 11. The CDR3 is made up of 16 amino acids. This clonotype was picked up a small number of times. Its cognate antigen is unknown. Sequenced input: PBMCs. The V call is TRBV28, the J call TRBJ1-1; TRBD1 agrees at 8 bases. This receptor was taken from a human donor in good health (CMV status not recorded). Some clones in this sample may be carry-over from other donors' samples. CDR3 protein: CASTWAPGGENTEAFF. The DNA for the CDR3 is TGTGCCAGCACCTGGGCCCCAGGGGGCGAGAACACTGAAGCTTTCTTT.